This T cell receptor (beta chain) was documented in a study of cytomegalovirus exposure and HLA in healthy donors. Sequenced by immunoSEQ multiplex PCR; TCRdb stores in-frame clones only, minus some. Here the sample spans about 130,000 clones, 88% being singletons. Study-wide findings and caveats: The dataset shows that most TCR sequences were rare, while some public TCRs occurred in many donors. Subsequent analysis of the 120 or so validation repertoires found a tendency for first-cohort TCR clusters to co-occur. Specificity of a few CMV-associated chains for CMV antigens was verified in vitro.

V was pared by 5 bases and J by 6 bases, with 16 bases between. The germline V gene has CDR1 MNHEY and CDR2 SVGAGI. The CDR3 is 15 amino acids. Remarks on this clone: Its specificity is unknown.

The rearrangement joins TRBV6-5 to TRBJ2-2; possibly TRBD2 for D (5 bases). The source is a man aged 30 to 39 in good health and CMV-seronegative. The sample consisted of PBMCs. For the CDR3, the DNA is TGTGCCAGCAGTCCACGAAACGGGGTCCCCGGGGAGCTGTTTTTT. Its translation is CASSPRNGVPGELFF.